The 12 T cell receptor beta chains reported below all come from one sample, sequenced in a study of CD8+CD57+ T cells in acquired aplastic anemia. According to the study, genomic DNA was the template for TCR beta VDJ and CDR3 profiling. In TCRdb, the reads were re-called with MiXCR into one record per CDR3 protein. The sample consists of some 200,000 distinct CDR3 sequences, approximately 48% of them appearing once. Sequenced patients had shown CD8+CD57+ cell expansion by flow cytometry. Material: sorted CD4+, CD8+, or CD8+CD57+ T cells (not recorded which) from PBMCs. These receptors all stem from a human donor with aplastic anemia.

This chain connects TRBV10-3 to TRBJ1-2; no reliable D call. The ends were cut back, 0 bases at V and 4 bases at J, with 9 bases in the middle. This CDR3 contains 14 residues. Germline-derived CDR1 and CDR2 are ENHRY and SYGVKD. CDR3 DNA: TGTGCCATCAGTGAGTCGGAGTCGTTCTATGGCTACACCTTC. Amino acids: CAISESESFYGYTF.

The chain links TRBV2 to TRBJ2-5; D remains ambiguous. The CDR3 extends over 12 amino acids. V lost 4 bases to trimming and J lost 5 bases, with 8 bases between them. Germline CDR1 and CDR2: SNHLY and FYNNEI. CDR3 sequence reads: CASSGFSETQYF. The DNA of the CDR3 is TGTGCCAGCAGTGGATTCAGTGAGACCCAGTACTTC.

This clonotype was observed a handful of times. The J gene is TRBJ1-1, the V gene TRBV2, with a possible D match to TRBD1 (5 bases). The CDR3 loop spans 12 amino acids. V was shortened by 7 bases and J by 4 bases, with 10 bases between the two germline ends. The germline CDR1 and CDR2 sequences are SNHLY and FYNNEI. CDR3 nucleotide sequence: TGTGCCAGCACGGAGACAGTCACTGAAGCTTTCTTT. Protein product: CASTETVTEAFF. Looking up the rest from reference TRBV2 and TRBJ1-1 gives the full variable domain: EPEVTQTPSHQVTQMGQEVILRCVPISNHLYFYWYRQILGQKVEFLVSFYNNEISEKSEIFDDQFSVERPDGSNFTLKIRSTKLEDSAMYFCASTETVTEAFFGQGTRLTVV.

For this clonotype: This may be a read error, as it is one base from a much larger clone. CDR3 sequence: CASSLGGRTNEKLFF. CDR3 sequence (DNA): TGCGCCAGCAGCTTGGGCGGGAGAACTAATGAAAAACTGTTTTTT. The V gene is TRBV5-1, the J gene TRBJ1-4, with D unclear. The CDR3 runs 15 residues. CDR1 SGHRS and CDR2 YFSETQ come from the germline V gene. V was pared by 0 bases and J by 1 base, with 7 bases between.

The genes are TRBV5-1 and TRBJ2-5; a possible D gene is TRBD2 (6 bases). V was trimmed by 2 bases and J by 2 bases, leaving 10 bases between them. This CDR3 has 14 residues. In germline, CDR1 is SGHRS, CDR2 YFSETQ. In DNA form, the CDR3 reads TGCGCCAGCAGCTTCCCCGGGGGTCAAGAGACCCAGTACTTC. Its protein product is CASSFPGGQETQYF.

The chain combines TRBV18 with TRBJ2-1; D may be TRBD2 (5 bases). The CDR3 is made up of 16 amino acids. The germline CDR1 and CDR2 sequences are KGHSH and LQKENI. The V end lost 3 bases, the J end lost 0 bases, and 12 bases lay between the germline ends. CDR3 protein: CASSPWRHSSYNEQFF. CDR3 bases: TGTGCCAGCTCACCTTGGAGGCACAGCTCCTACAATGAGCAGTTCTTC.

V is TRBV2 and J is TRBJ2-7; D remains unclear. Looked up from germline, CDR1 is SNHLY and CDR2 is FYNNEI. The CDR3 extends over 15 amino acids. The V end lost 5 bases, the J end lost 3 bases, and 17 bases lay between the germline ends. The CDR3 reads CASSYLVSFGYEQYF. As DNA, the CDR3 is TGTGCCAGCAGTTACCTGGTCTCTTTCGGCTACGAGCAGTACTTC. The entire variable domain, with the rest obtained from reference TRBV2 and TRBJ2-7, is as follows: EPEVTQTPSHQVTQMGQEVILRCVPISNHLYFYWYRQILGQKVEFLVSFYNNEISEKSEIFDDQFSVERPDGSNFTLKIRSTKLEDSAMYFCASSYLVSFGYEQYFGPGTRLTVT.

This sequence joins TRBV20-1 and TRBJ2-5; D unclear. Trimming took 3 bases from V and 7 from J, leaving 9 bases between them. The CDR3 length is 11 residues. Germline CDR1 and CDR2: DFQATT and SNEGSKA (reference sequence). DNA for the CDR3: TGCAGTGCTAGCGGTCTGGGGACCCAGTACTTC. Protein sequence: CSASGLGTQYF.

This clonotype was seen ten or more times. V gene TRBV2 combines with J gene TRBJ1-2, with D hard to call. The CDR3 length is 14 residues. Germline-derived CDR1 and CDR2 are SNHLY and FYNNEI. Trimming left V 0 bases short and J 1 base short, with 6 bases between. The chain's CDR3 is CASSEARINYGYTF. DNA for the CDR3: TGTGCCAGCAGTGAAGCAAGGATTAACTATGGCTACACCTTC.

The table lists this clonotype with a few counts. J is TRBJ1-1 and V is TRBV15; D perhaps matches TRBD1 (6 bases). CDR1 and CDR2 from the germline V gene are LNHNV and YYDKDF (reference sequence). The CDR3 runs 13 residues. Trimming took 3 bases from V and 1 from J, leaving 6 bases between them. The CDR3 is CATSRDRNTEAFF. CDR3 coding DNA: TGTGCCACCAGCAGGGACAGGAACACTGAAGCTTTCTTT.

There are many counts of this clonotype. This chain joins TRBV11-2 and TRBJ2-3; D gene ambiguous. The CDR3 runs 16 residues. The germline CDR1 and CDR2 sequences are SGHAT and FQNNGV. V lost 7 bases and J 0 bases, leaving 17 bases between the germline ends. The CDR3 reads CASMLRWSGSTDTQYF. CDR3 in DNA: TGTGCCAGCATGCTCCGTTGGTCCGGTAGCACAGATACGCAGTATTTT. The full variable domain, completed using reference TRBV11-2 and TRBJ2-3, is EAGVAQSPRYKIIEKRQSVAFWCNPISGHATLYWYQQILGQGPKLLIQFQNNGVVDDSQLPKDRFSAERLKGVDSTLKIQPAKLEDSAVYLCASMLRWSGSTDTQYFGPGTRLTVL.

This clonotype was seen ten or more times. The gene calls are TRBV20-1 and TRBJ2-3; 10 nucleotides line up with TRBD2. Germline values: CDR1 DFQATT, CDR2 SNEGSKA (reference sequence). CDR3 length equals 13 residues. Germline trimming cut 6 bases from V and 3 bases from J; bases unmatched to any gene: 3. CDR3 sequence: CSAKLAGTDTQYF. As DNA, the CDR3 is TGCAGTGCAAAACTAGCGGGGACAGATACGCAGTATTTT.